The clone carrying this T cell receptor beta chain has at least ten counts. TCRdb passed the 5' RACE reads through MiXCR, listing each CDR3 protein once. The sample has about 49,000 distinct CDR3 sequences, over 8% seen once; the top ten hold 1.6%. This sample is drawn from a study of neurological immune-mediated disorders. Time point indicated: longitudinal time-point 1 (baseline). V was cut by 2 bases and J by 0 bases, with 16 bases left in between. The CDR3 spans 16 residues. In germline, CDR1 is SQVTM, CDR2 ANQGSEA. Sequences were obtained from PBMCs. This chain joins TRBV29-1 and TRBJ1-1; D not resolved. The clonotype was recovered from a woman between 40 and 50 years old in good health. The CDR3 loop reads CSVENSPIAVNTEAFF. CDR3 coding DNA: TGCAGCGTTGAAAACAGCCCTATAGCGGTGAACACTGAAGCTTTCTTT.